Listed below are T cell receptor beta chains from one sample, sequenced in a study of radiation and T cells in renal cell carcinoma. Only in-frame clones appear in the TCRdb table, and some are missing; sequencing was by immunoSEQ multiplex PCR. The repertoire holds 140,000 to 150,000 clones, with about 87% as singletons. Specimen: blood, collected from a patient whose treatment included radiotherapy and nephrectomy. These receptors came from a woman between 70 and 85 years old with renal cell carcinoma. CDR3s leave out the opening cysteine and the closing phenylalanine or tryptophan. The D gene is left open where the match is weak.

V,J,D,CDR3
TRBV4-2,TRBJ2-2,TRBD2,ASSQVAGTNTGELF
TRBV4-2,TRBJ1-1,-,ASSQEAPPGGTEAF
TRBV11-3,TRBJ1-1,-,ASRRMNTEAF
TRBV27,TRBJ2-1,-,ASSPLGLSYNEQF
TRBV9,TRBJ2-1,-,ASSVGGRTTNEQF
TRBV2,TRBJ1-2,-,ASSESRAAGGYT
TRBV28,TRBJ1-2,-,ASSLDQGQWGGYT
TRBV18,TRBJ2-7,-,ASSMMTDSYEQY
TRBV6-1,TRBJ2-5,TRBD1,ASSDQNWGTGQETQY
TRBV7-6,TRBJ1-6,TRBD1,ASSTGTVLGSPLH
TRBV7-9,TRBJ2-3,-,ASRRTSTDTQY
TRBV4-3,TRBJ1-1,-,ASSRGQGYSEAF
TRBV2,TRBJ2-3,TRBD2,ASSEVGGGTDTQY
TRBV5-4,TRBJ1-3,-,ASSLVSQSSGNTIY
TRBV7-2,TRBJ2-1,TRBD2,ASSLYGSGGPLNEQF
TRBV29-1,TRBJ1-1,-,SVGEGVMNTEAF
TRBV7-2,TRBJ1-2,-,ASSAGTDNYGYT
TRBV11-2,TRBJ1-6,TRBD1,ASSLLRTGGSPLH
TRBV30,TRBJ1-4,-,AWTGTRSEKLF
TRBV6-1,TRBJ1-5,TRBD1,AGSGGASNQPQH
TRBV5-5,TRBJ2-7,-,ASSLGTFNYEQY
TRBV5-6,TRBJ2-2,TRBD2,ASSLWLAGLNTGELF
TRBV7-8,TRBJ1-2,-,ASSLQGRINGYT
TRBV19,TRBJ2-4,-,ASSITGEVHIQY